This T cell receptor beta chain was documented in a study of cytomegalovirus exposure and HLA in healthy donors. The CDR3 length is 13 residues. Per the germline V gene, CDR1 is SNHLY and CDR2 is FYNNEI. The V and J ends lost 5 bases and 4 bases respectively, with 11 bases between them. Regarding this clone: Its antigen is still unknown.

Amplification used 60 Vbeta primers and 13 Jbeta primers. Methods used by the authors: Later, 80 million or so unique TCR beta chains were counted in an analysis, and roughly 11 million of them were shared. This table comes from immunoSEQ multiplex PCR, and its TCRdb copy is limited to in-frame clones, with some not included. V, J and clone size were drawn from that table, and D and trimming were deduced from the DNA. The repertoire holds around 130,000 clones, with 60% to 80% as singletons. The study's findings and limits: Per a prior analysis, the majority of TCR beta V segments were productive roughly 90% or roughly 30% of the time.

The sequence was collected from a woman aged 60-70 years in good health and CMV-seronegative. Input material: PBMCs. The J gene is TRBJ1-1, the V gene TRBV2; D is possibly TRBD1 (5 bases). The CDR3 coding sequence is TGTGCCAGCAGTCTCAGGGTAGGCACTGAAGCTTTCTTT. It specifies CASSLRVGTEAFF.